This T cell receptor beta chain was obtained from a study of blood T cell repertoires in COVID-19. The overall study: Sites across the United States, Italy and Spain contributed samples from acute and convalescent COVID-19.

Produced via immunoSEQ multiplex PCR; TCRdb's table is partial and in-frame only. Here the sample spans 90,000 to 120,000 clones, 80% being singletons. The origin of this receptor is a man between 70 and 80 years old with acute or convalescent COVID-19. Sequences were obtained from peripheral blood.

The CDR3 reads CASSVTGGAGAYEQYF. The CDR3 bases are TGTGCCAGCAGCGTTACAGGGGGCGCGGGGGCCTACGAGCAGTACTTC. The chain employs TRBV7-8 and TRBJ2-7; 9 bases are shared with TRBD1. The ends lost 5 bases at V and 2 bases at J; junction bases unmatched: 10. The CDR3 sequence is 16 residues long. Germline CDR1 and CDR2: SGHVS and FQNEAQ.